This entry is about one T cell receptor beta chain. Antigen: not known. This sample is drawn from a study of cytomegalovirus exposure and HLA in healthy donors. Germline V lookup: CDR1 MDHEN, CDR2 SYDVKM. The CDR3 runs to 12 residues. With 6 bases removed from V and 1 base from J, the gap between germline ends came to 4 bases. PCR involved 60 Vbeta and 13 Jbeta primers. Assay used: immunoSEQ multiplex PCR; TCRdb lists only in-frame clones, some missing. The table includes 65,000 to 85,000 clones, around 77% detected once. Study-level results: After further analysis at a later stage, around 17,000 TCR beta sequences were associated with HLA alleles at 0.05 false discovery rate. The study flagged fewer than 200 TCR beta chains as cytomegalovirus-associated. Most CMV-associated TCR beta chains were later found to appear HLA-restricted. Previous analysis showed most TCR beta V segments were productive about 90% or about 30% of the time.

This chain links TRBV28 with TRBJ1-5; D unclear. Sample: PBMCs. The sequence came from a woman aged 40 to 50 in good health and CMV-seropositive. CDR3 protein: CASSESNQPQHF. The CDR3 nucleotides are TGTGCCAGCAGCGAGAGCAATCAGCCCCAGCATTTT. The entire variable domain, with the rest obtained from reference TRBV28 and TRBJ1-5, is as follows: DVKVTQSSRYLVKRTGEKVFLECVQDMDHENMFWYRQDPGLGLRLIYFSYDVKMKEKGDIPEGYSVSREKKERFSLILESASTNQTSMYLCASSESNQPQHFGDGTRLSIL.